These 5 T cell receptor beta chains came from one sample sequenced in a study of technical replicates of blood from a few donors. Here immunoSEQ multiplex PCR was the method, and the copy in TCRdb shows in-frame clones only, minus some. Altogether about 83,000 clones are present, just under 95% being singletons, with the ten largest covering 0.24%. The material sequenced was T cells isolated from PBMCs. These receptors came from a human donor in good health.

This CDR3 reads CASSLVAGGVRHGYTF. The CDR3, as DNA: TGTGCCAGCAGCTTAGTTGCAGGGGGCGTTAGGCATGGCTACACCTTC. The V call is TRBV7-8, the J call TRBJ1-2; 8 bases are shared with TRBD1. CDR1 and CDR2 (germline): SGHVS, FQNEAQ. V was pared by 1 base and J by 6 bases, with 10 bases of the junction left unmatched. CDR3 length equals 16 residues.

The chain is built from TRBV10-3 and TRBJ2-7, with 8 bases aligning to TRBD2. Trimming took 5 bases from V and 5 from J; bases not matched to a gene: 5. This CDR3 region has 13 residues. Germline CDR1 ENHRY, CDR2 SYGVKD. The CDR3 DNA follows: TGTGCCATCAGTTCCGGGGGGGCGAACGAGCAGTACTTC. Encoded protein: CAISSGGANEQYF.

The CDR3 loop reads CASSDSRSNGYTF. In DNA form, the CDR3 reads TGTGCCAGCAGTGACTCTCGGAGTAATGGCTACACCTTC. The chain links TRBV6-4 to TRBJ1-2; D not certain. V was shortened by 0 bases and J by 6 bases, with 8 bases between the two germline ends. The CDR3 sequence is 13 residues long. CDR1 is MRHNA, CDR2 SNTAGT, per germline.

The chain has TRBV14 and TRBJ2-1; tentative D call: TRBD1 (6 bases). V dropped 1 base and J dropped 5 bases, with 12 bases sitting between them. This CDR3 contains 15 residues. Germline V gives CDR1 SGHDN, CDR2 FVKESK. DNA of the CDR3: TGTGCCAGCAGCCAAGTTCGAGGGGGAGACAATGAGCAGTTCTTC. Residues: CASSQVRGGDNEQFF.

The chain employs TRBV18 and TRBJ1-4; D may be TRBD1 (5 bases). The germline V gene has CDR1 KGHSH and CDR2 LQKENI. Trimming cost V 3 bases and J 8 bases, with 13 bases left between them. CDR3 length: 14 residues. The CDR3 here is CASSPRSGDEKLFF. The CDR3 region has the DNA TGTGCCAGCTCACCCAGGAGCGGGGACGAAAAACTGTTTTTT.